There are a few counts of the clone carrying this T cell receptor beta chain. Its antigen is unknown. These data come from a study of CD8+ T cells in alopecia areata. It was cDNA, reverse transcribed from extracted RNA, that served as the sequencing template. Only in-frame clones appear in the TCRdb table, and some are missing; sequencing was by immunoSEQ multiplex PCR. The data contain a few hundred thousand clones, roughly two fifths of them seen just once; the ten biggest clones take up roughly 0.5%. Study-wide points: Tofacitinib significantly decreased scalp clonality and expanded CD8+ clones among top 100.

CDR3 length: 15 residues. V dropped 7 bases and J dropped 2; count of bases not matched to a gene: 6. The germline V gene has CDR1 SNHLY and CDR2 FYNNEI. Indicated treatment: oral pan-JAK inhibitor, 5-10 mg twice daily. Sequenced material: CD4+ T cells sorted from blood, taken at roughly week 30, from a patient treated with tofacitinib. This chain links TRBV2 with TRBJ2-1, with 9 bases identical to TRBD1. The clonotype was recovered from a human donor with alopecia areata. The CDR3 region has the DNA TGTGCCAGCACCCCCGGGACAGGGACCTACAATGAGCAGTTCTTC. Amino acids: CASTPGTGTYNEQFF.